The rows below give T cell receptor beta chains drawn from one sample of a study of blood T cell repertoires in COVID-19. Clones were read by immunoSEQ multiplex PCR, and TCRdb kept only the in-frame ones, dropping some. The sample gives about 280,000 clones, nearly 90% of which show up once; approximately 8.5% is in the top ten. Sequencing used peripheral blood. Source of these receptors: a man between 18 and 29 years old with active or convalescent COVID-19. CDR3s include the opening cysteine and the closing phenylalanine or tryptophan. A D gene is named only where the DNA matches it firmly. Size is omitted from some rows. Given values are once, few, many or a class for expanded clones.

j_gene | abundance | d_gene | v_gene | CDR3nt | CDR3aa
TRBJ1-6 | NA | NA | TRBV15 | TGTGCCACCAGCAAGCTGACTCAAACCTATAATTCACCCCTCCACTTT | CATSKLTQTYNSPLHF
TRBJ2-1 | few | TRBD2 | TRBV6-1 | TGTGCCAGCAGTGAAGCGCCAGCGGGGTCCTACAATGAGCAGTTCTTC | CASSEAPAGSYNEQFF
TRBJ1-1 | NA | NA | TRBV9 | TGTGCCAGCAGCGTAGTGGACAGAAACACTGAAGCTTTCTTT | CASSVVDRNTEAFF
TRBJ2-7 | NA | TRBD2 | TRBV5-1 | TGCGCCAGCAGCTTCCTAGCGGGGGCTGACGAGCAGTACTTC | CASSFLAGADEQYF
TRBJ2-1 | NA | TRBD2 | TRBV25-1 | TGTGCCAGCAGTGGTACAGCGGGGGTCGGGGAGCAGTTCTTC | CASSGTAGVGEQFF
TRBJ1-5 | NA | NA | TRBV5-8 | TGTGCCAGCAGCCGAGCCCTGGGGCTGGGGAGCAATCAGCCCCAGCATTTT | CASSRALGLGSNQPQHF
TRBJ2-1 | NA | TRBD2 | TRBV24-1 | TGTGCCACCAGTGAGGGGGGTGGACCAGCGGGGAAAGCTAGCTCCTACAATGAGCAGTTCTTC | CATSEGGGPAGKASSYNEQFF
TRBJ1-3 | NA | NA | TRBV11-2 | TGTGCCAGCAGCTTAGTTGCGGGGGGCTCTGGAAACACCATATATTTT | CASSLVAGGSGNTIYF
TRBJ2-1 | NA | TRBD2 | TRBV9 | TGTGCCAGCAGCAGGACTAGCGGGGGGGCCAGTCGGAATGAGCAGTTCTTC | CASSRTSGGASRNEQFF
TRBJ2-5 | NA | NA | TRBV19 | TGTGCCAGTAGTATTAAAGGGCCGGGGAAAGAGACCCAGTACTTC | CASSIKGPGKETQYF
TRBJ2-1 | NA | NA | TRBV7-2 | TGTGCCAGCAGCTTAGCCCCACAGGGCGCCTCCTACAATGAGCAGTTCTTC | CASSLAPQGASYNEQFF
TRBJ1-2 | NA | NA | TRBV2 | TGTGCCAGCGCGGGGGCAGGGCGCACTAGGTATGGCTACACCTTC | CASAGAGRTRYGYTF
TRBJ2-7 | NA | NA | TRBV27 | TGTGCCAGCAGTCCCTCGTGGGACACCTACGAGCAGTACTTC | CASSPSWDTYEQYF
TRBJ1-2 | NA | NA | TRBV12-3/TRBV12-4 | TGTGCCAGCAGTTGGGCGGGTGGCTACACCTTC | CASSWAGGYTF
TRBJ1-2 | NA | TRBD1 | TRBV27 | TGTGCCAGCAGTTCGCCCGGGACAGGGGTATATGGCTACACCTTC | CASSSPGTGVYGYTF
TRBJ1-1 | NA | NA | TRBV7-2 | TGTGCCAGCAGCTTAGTTGGGGGGGACAACACTGAAGCTTTCTTT | CASSLVGGDNTEAFF
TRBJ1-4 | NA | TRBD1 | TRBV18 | TGTGCCAGCTCACCACCGATTGGGACAGGGGAAGAAAAACTGTTTTTT | CASSPPIGTGEEKLFF
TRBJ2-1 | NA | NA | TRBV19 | TGTGCCAGTAGTATAGCAATGTACAATGAGCAGTTCTTC | CASSIAMYNEQFF
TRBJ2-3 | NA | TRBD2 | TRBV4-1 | TGCGCCAGCAGCCAAGATGTGGGGACTAGCGGGTTAGATACGCAGTATTTT | CASSQDVGTSGLDTQYF
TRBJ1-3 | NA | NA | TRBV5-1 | TGCGCCAGCAGCTATTTTTCCTCCTCTGGAAACACCATATATTTT | CASSYFSSSGNTIYF
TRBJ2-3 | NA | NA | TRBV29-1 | TGCAGCGTTGAAGCTAACCCCGGAGATACGCAGTATTTT | CSVEANPGDTQYF
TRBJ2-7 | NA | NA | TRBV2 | TGTGCCAGCAGCGACGGAGACAGGTACTCCTACGAGCAGTACTTC | CASSDGDRYSYEQYF
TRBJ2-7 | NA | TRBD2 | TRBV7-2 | TGTGCCAGCAGCTTAGCGGGACTAGCAAACGAGCAGTACTTC | CASSLAGLANEQYF
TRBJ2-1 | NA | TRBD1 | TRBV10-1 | TGCGCCAGCAGCGGGGGACGGGGACAGGGTGGTCAGAATGAGCAGTTCTTC | CASSGGRGQGGQNEQFF
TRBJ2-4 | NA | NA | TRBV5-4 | TGTGCCAGCAGCTCCGGTCCTGGCATTCAGTACTTC | CASSSGPGIQYF
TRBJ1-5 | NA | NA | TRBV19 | TGTGCCAGTAAAGGAGGTATGGCTGGGGGCAATCAGCCCCAGCATTTT | CASKGGMAGGNQPQHF
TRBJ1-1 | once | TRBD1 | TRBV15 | TGTGCCACCAGCAGAGATGTAACCGGTTGGACAGGTGCTGTTGAAGCTTTCTTT | CATSRDVTGWTGAVEAFF
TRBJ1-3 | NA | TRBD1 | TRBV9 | TGTGCCAGCAGCCACGATCCGAGGGGACAGGGGGGAAACACCATATATTTT | CASSHDPRGQGGNTIYF
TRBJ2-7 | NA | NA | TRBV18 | TGTGCCAGCTCCCACCCCGGTGGTACCTACGAGCAGTACTTC | CASSHPGGTYEQYF
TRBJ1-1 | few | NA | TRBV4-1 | TGCGCCAGCAGCCAAGCAAAAGAAGCTTTCTTT | CASSQAKEAFF
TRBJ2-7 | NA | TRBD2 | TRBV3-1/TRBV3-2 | TGTGCCAGCAGCCGAACAGTGCCGACTAGCGGGGGGGCCTACGAGCAGTACTTC | CASSRTVPTSGGAYEQYF
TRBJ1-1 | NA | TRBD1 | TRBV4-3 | TGCGCCAGCAGCCAAGATTCATATGTGACAGGGGGAGGCACTGAAGCTTTCTTT | CASSQDSYVTGGGTEAFF
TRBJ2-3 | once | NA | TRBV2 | TGTGCCAGCATAGGGCTAGCGCGGGGCACAGATACGCAGTATTTT | CASIGLARGTDTQYF
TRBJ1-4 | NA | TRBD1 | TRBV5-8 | TGTGCCAGCAGCTTGACGGGACAGGGGCAGAGTTGGGAAAAACTGTTTTTT | CASSLTGQGQSWEKLFF
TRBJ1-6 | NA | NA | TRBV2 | TGTGCCAGCAGTGCTGGGCAGGGAAATTCACCCCTCCACTTT | CASSAGQGNSPLHF
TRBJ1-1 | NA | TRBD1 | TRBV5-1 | TGCGCCAGCAGCTGGGACAGGCTGAACACTGAAGCTTTCTTT | CASSWDRLNTEAFF
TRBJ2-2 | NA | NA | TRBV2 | TGTGCCAGCAACAGACTAGCGAACACCGGGGAGCTGTTTTTT | CASNRLANTGELFF
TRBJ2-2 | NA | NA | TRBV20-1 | TGCAGTGCTAGTCGAACAGGAACCGGGGAGCTGTTTTTT | CSASRTGTGELFF
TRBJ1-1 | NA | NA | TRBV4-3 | TGCGCCAGCAGCCAGGAGGGTTCAGGGACTGAAGCTTTCTTT | CASSQEGSGTEAFF
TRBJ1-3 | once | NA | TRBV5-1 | TGCGCCAGCAGCTTGGGGTACGGCTCTGGAAACACCATATATTTT | CASSLGYGSGNTIYF
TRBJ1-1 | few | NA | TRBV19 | TGTGCCAGTAGTACCCTCGACACTGAAGCTTTCTTT | CASSTLDTEAFF
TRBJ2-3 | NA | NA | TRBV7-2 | TGTGCCAGCAGCCGCAGGGTGGATACGCAGTATTTT | CASSRRVDTQYF
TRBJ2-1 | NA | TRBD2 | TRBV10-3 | TGTGCCATCAGTGAGTCGAATGCGGGGGGCGCAACTAATGAGCAGTTCTTC | CAISESNAGGATNEQFF
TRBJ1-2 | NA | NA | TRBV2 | TGTGCCAGCAGTGAAGCGCCACAGGGAATAGGCTACACCTTC | CASSEAPQGIGYTF
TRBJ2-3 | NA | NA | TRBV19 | TGTGCCAGTAGTACCGGGACCTCGGCGGGGGATACGCAGTATTTT | CASSTGTSAGDTQYF
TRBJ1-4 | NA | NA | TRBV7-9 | TGTGCCAGCAGCTCGATGACAGTTGCAACTAATGAAAAACTGTTTTTT | CASSSMTVATNEKLFF
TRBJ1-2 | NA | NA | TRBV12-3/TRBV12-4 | TGTGCCAGCAGTTTAGTCAGGATTAATGGCTACACCTTC | CASSLVRINGYTF
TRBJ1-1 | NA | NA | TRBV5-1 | TGCGCCAGCAGCAAGATCGACAACCCGAGTAGTCAAGCTTTCTTT | CASSKIDNPSSQAFF
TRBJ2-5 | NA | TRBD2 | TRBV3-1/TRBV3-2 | TGTGCCAGCCCAGGCAGGGAGGGGGAGACCCAGTACTTC | CASPGREGETQYF
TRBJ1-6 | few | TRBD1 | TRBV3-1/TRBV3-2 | TGTGCCAGCCCCCCCCACAGGGGCCTAAAGAGCTCCTATAATTCACCCCTCCACTTT | CASPPHRGLKSSYNSPLHF
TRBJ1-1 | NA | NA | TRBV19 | TGTGCCAGTAGCCTAAGACCCTCCTCGGGGACTGAAGCTTTCTTT | CASSLRPSSGTEAFF
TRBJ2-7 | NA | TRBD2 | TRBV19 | TGTGCCAGTAGTACCTTAAGAGCGGGGGGACGGGGGCCCTACGAGCAGTACTTC | CASSTLRAGGRGPYEQYF
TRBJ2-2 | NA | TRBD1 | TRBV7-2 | TGTGCCAGCAGCCCCGGACAGGGGATCGGACCCGGGGAGCTGTTTTTT | CASSPGQGIGPGELFF
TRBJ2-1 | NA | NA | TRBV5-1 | TGCGCCAGCAGCTTGAATCCGGATGAGCAGTTCTTC | CASSLNPDEQFF
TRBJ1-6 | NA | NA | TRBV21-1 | TGTGCCAGCAGCTCCGAGGAGGGGGCGAGATATTCACCCCTCCACTTT | CASSSEEGARYSPLHF
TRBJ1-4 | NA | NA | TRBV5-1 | TGCGCCAGCAGCGGCGGGTCCGATGAAAAACTGTTTTTT | CASSGGSDEKLFF
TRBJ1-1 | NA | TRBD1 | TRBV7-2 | TGTGCCAGCAGCTTAGTAAAGGGGGCGGGTACTGAAGCTTTCTTT | CASSLVKGAGTEAFF
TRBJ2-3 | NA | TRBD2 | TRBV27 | TGTGCCAGCAGGTACAGCGGGGGGGCTGCAGATACGCAGTATTTT | CASRYSGGAADTQYF
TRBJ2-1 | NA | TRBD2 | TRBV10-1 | TGCGCCAGCAGTGAGTCGAAGGTGTGGGTAGCGGGGGCCAATGAGCAGTTCTTC | CASSESKVWVAGANEQFF